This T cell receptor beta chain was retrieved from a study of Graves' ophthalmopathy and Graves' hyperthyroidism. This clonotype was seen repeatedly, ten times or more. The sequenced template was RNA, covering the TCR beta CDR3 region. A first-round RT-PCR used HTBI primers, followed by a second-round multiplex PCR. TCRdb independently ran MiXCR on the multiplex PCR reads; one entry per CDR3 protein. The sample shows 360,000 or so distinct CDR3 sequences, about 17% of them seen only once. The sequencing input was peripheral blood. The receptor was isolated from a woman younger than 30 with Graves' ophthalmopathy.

In DNA, the CDR3 is TGTGCCAGCAGTCAGACAGGGACCCAGTACTTC. This gives the protein CASSQTGTQYF. V is TRBV28 and J is TRBJ2-5; a weak D match, TRBD1 (6 bases). The CDR3 consists of 11 residues. Trimming cost V 5 bases and J 7 bases, with 8 bases left between them. CDR1 and CDR2 from the germline V gene are MDHEN and SYDVKM.